This paragraph reports one T cell receptor (beta chain). Trimming took 4 bases from V and 1 from J, leaving 13 bases between them. Germline-derived CDR1 and CDR2 are SEHNR and FQNEAQ (reference sequence). The CDR3 is made up of 15 amino acids. This specimen comes from a study of T cells in narcolepsy. Assay used: immunoSEQ multiplex PCR; TCRdb lists only in-frame clones, some missing. The sample shows 32,000 or so clones, around 86% of them seen only once. The receptor was derived from a human donor with narcolepsy. J is TRBJ2-5 and V is TRBV7-9, with a weak D call TRBD1 (6 bases). Source material: CD45RA- memory CD4+ T cells from PBMCs. The CDR3 is CASSSLGQSQETQYF. In nucleotides, the CDR3 is TGTGCCAGCAGCTCCTTAGGACAGTCCCAAGAGACCCAGTACTTC. The variable domain in full, with the rest retrieved from reference TRBV7-9 and TRBJ2-5, is DTGVSQNPRHKITKRGQNVTFRCDPISEHNRLYWYRQTLGQGPEFLTYFQNEAQLEKSRLLSDRFSAERPKGSFSTLEIQRTEQGDSAMYLCASSSLGQSQETQYFGPGTRLLVL.